This T cell receptor beta chain was captured in a study of cytomegalovirus exposure and HLA in healthy donors. Study-wide points: The study reported that TCR beta sequences accurately predicted HLA-A and HLA-B alleles in most subjects. Rare sequences made up most TCRs, while some public TCRs were found in many donors. Later work found that TCR association rates differed between HLA loci; DRB1 had the most and HLA-C the fewest.

Germline assignment: CDR1 SGHRS and CDR2 YFSETQ. CDR3 size: 13 residues. V was trimmed by 4 bases and J by 1 base, leaving 8 bases between them. The table lists this clone with a few counts. Its target is unknown. The PCR was carried out with 60 Vbeta primers and 13 Jbeta primers. Original methodology: In a later analysis, of some 80 million unique beta chains, some 10 million appeared in at least two donors. The table came from immunoSEQ multiplex PCR; TCRdb's copy has only in-frame clones and leaves some out. The V and J calls and the clone size are those of that table, but D and trimming were determined from the DNA. There are roughly 120,000 clones in the sample; 15% to 17% occur only once, and roughly 2% lies in the top ten.

The sequence was obtained from a woman under 30 in good health and CMV-seronegative. The chain carries TRBV5-1 and TRBJ1-1; D not certain. Sample: PBMCs. In DNA form, the CDR3 reads TGCGCCAGCAGCCTCCCCGGGAACACTGAAGCTTTCTTT. Translating it yields CASSLPGNTEAFF.